The source of this T cell receptor (beta chain) is a study of response to subunit inactivated influenza vaccine. Whole-study results and caveats: Only a handful of new T cells, the authors suggested, are recruited with each seasonal influenza vaccination.

The CDR3 contains 15 residues. V was pared by 4 bases and J by 5 bases, with 5 bases of the junction left unmatched. CDR1 and CDR2 (germline): SGHRS, YFSETQ. TCRdb reprocessed the RT-PCR reads with MiXCR, giving one entry per CDR3 protein. Of about 540,000 distinct CDR3 sequences listed, roughly 23% are singletons. The sample holds many counts of this clonotype. The antigen is unknown. This sample was also put to use in a study of T cells expressing NK-cell markers. In that study: UMI-tagged 5'RACE template switching yielded the TCR beta cDNA. The authors sequenced eight donors, of whom seven were HCMV-seropositive and one was seronegative. Five or six donors showed dominant NKG2C+ clonotypes comprising about 1.0-7.5% of their CD8+ T cells.

The sequences come from CD4+ T cells sorted from PBMCs, collected about 12 days after vaccination. This TCR was sampled from a middle-aged man who received an inactivated influenza vaccine. The chain combines TRBV5-1 with TRBJ2-2, with TRBD1 identical over 10 bases. The CDR3 sequence is CASSLWTGGTGELFF. The CDR3 nucleotides are TGCGCCAGCAGCCTATGGACAGGGGGGACCGGGGAGCTGTTTTTT. Combining the CDR3 with reference TRBV5-1 and TRBJ2-2 gives the whole variable domain KAGVTQTPRYLIKTRGQQVTLSCSPISGHRSVSWYQQTPGQGLQFLFEYFSETQRNKGNFPGRFSGRQFSNSRSEMNVSTLELGDSALYLCASSLWTGGTGELFFGEGSRLTVL.